This T cell receptor beta chain was recovered during a study of T-cell reconstitution after alpha-beta-depleted transplantation in children. This clonotype has a count of ten or more. Its cognate antigen is unknown. Unique molecular identifiers were used in preparing the TCRbeta library. TCRdb passed the PCR reads through MiXCR, listing each CDR3 protein once. The sample includes 480,000 or so distinct CDR3 sequences, approximately 10% of them seen just once. Regarding the study as a whole: By one year post-transplant, T-cell counts and diversity largely arose from T cells that were newly produced. Recipient T cells and thymic progenitors that survived gave rise to the high TCRbeta diversity observed at day 60 in some patients. Reportedly, roughly two months post-transplant, alpha-beta T cells arose from several hundred expanded graft clones.

Per germline, CDR1 KGHDR and CDR2 SFDVKD. This CDR3 comprises 15 residues. V was clipped by 1 base and J by 8 bases, with 14 bases between them. The clonotype comes from a child between 2 and 9 years old with inherited bone marrow failure, due to receive a stem cell transplant. The specimen was PBMCs, collected before TCRalphabeta/CD19-depleted stem cell transplant. This rearrangement joins TRBV24-1 to TRBJ2-4; D is perhaps TRBD1 (5 bases). This CDR3 is CATSDLGPGWYIQYF. The CDR3 region has the DNA TGTGCCACCAGTGATTTAGGTCCAGGGTGGTACATTCAGTACTTC.